Here is one T cell receptor (beta chain) with its context. This clone's antigen is unknown. The sample originates from a study of cytomegalovirus exposure and HLA in healthy donors listed by TCRdb under 2017. In terms of the full investigation: In an earlier analysis of about 560 of the donors, approximately 300 Gb of sequence data and some 120 million unique TCR beta sequences from 150 million to 200 million T cells were reported. About 320 gigabases of sequencing data and roughly 90 million unique TCR sequences were included in an early release covering 550 to 650 HLA-typed donors. Among the roughly 400 genotyped donors, approximately 77% belonged to the genetic ancestry cluster associated with self-reported Caucasian donors. The study aimed to test whether signatures of past pathogen exposure could be identified by cataloging public T cell receptors. The T cell repertoires of 666 subjects were profiled by immunosequencing and related to cytomegalovirus serostatus. Besides the first cohort of under 700 subjects, a separate validation cohort made up of over 100 different subjects was used. To predict cytomegalovirus infection status, the study combined high-throughput TCR immunosequencing, statistical association of individual TCRs with disease status, and machine learning. In a later analysis, previously published TCR beta repertoires from roughly 710 donors were re-analyzed and high-resolution HLA genotyping was added so that TCR occurrence patterns could be studied. In the later analysis, no new phenotypic data were used to find candidate immune exposures; instead, reliance was placed on TCR beta sequences and their occurrence across donors. To decide whether each TCR beta V gene segment behaved as functional or pseudogenic, an earlier analysis of 587 of the donors relied on high-throughput TCR beta sequencing. Donor age, sex, ethnicity and CMV serostatus were compiled together with the repertoire data. A later genetic analysis took genome-wide SNP genotypes for about three fifths of the 666 donors and used that subset as a discovery cohort. Every discovery cohort repertoire had been produced on one sequencing platform. Class I and class II HLA loci were covered by the typing at four-digit resolution. Typing coverage varied by locus: about 620-630 donors for A, B, C, DRB1 and DQB1; 522 for DQA1; around 610 for DPA1; more than 450 for DPB1. Roughly 5 DR-DQ haplotypes were handled as single units for association and clustering, since linkage in the cohort was strong. Among roughly 400 genotyped donors of the cohort, an average of about 220,000 unique TCR beta nucleotide sequences was sequenced per donor, of which roughly 18% were non-productive. On the study overall, not on this receptor specifically: A further reported finding was that TCR beta sequences accurately predicted the HLA-A and HLA-B alleles for most subjects in the first cohort. In both the original and validation cohorts, the classifier was reported to diagnose cytomegalovirus status with high specificity and sensitivity. Broadly in line with IMGT annotations, most TCR beta V segments showed up in productive rearrangements about 90% or about 30% of the time in an earlier analysis of approximately 640 of the donors. It was suggested by the authors that the approach could potentially be generalized to other disease states and immunological phenotypes. The 87-base-pair reads could not distinguish some IMGT-functional V segments, including TRBV6-2 and TRBV6-3, so those segments were excluded. The cohort was sequenced for TCR beta chains only, and without alpha or paired-chain data the features that could be detected were limited. V-gene and J-gene trimming of TCR beta chains was associated with a missense DCLRE1C variant in a later genetic analysis, and the association was replicated in an independent cohort. In a later analysis, the rate of TCR association differed among HLA loci, with DRB1 alleles having the most associated TCRs and HLA-C alleles having the fewest. Compared with the roughly 700-donor mean, donors in an Asian-associated ancestry cluster had fewer N-insertions in productive TCRs, according to a later genetic analysis. A later analysis reported that several top co-occurrence clusters appeared linked to parvovirus B19, influenza, CMV and Epstein-Barr virus. A cluster of highly shared sequence variants was judged likely to be a technical artifact of the sequencing pipeline. Correlated functional status among segregating V segments might reflect linkage disequilibrium, but an unknown experimental factor could not be ruled out. Because HLA typing was missing for some donors at each locus, association tests included only the typed subset. While some public TCRs were present in many individuals, most TCR sequences turned up only very rarely across donors. Sequencing depth was assumed to be roughly uniform across donors in the presence/absence analyses, though that assumption may not hold. Strong co-occurrence of HLA alleles, especially DR and DQ, made assigning TCR associations to individual alleles difficult. For the cohort, immune exposure information was limited to CMV serostatus. A later analysis associated about 16,000 TCR beta sequences with specific HLA alleles at a false discovery rate of 0.05. The study listed 164 TCR beta chains as associated with cytomegalovirus. Three of the identified cytomegalovirus-associated TCR beta chains were confirmed in vitro to be specific for cytomegalovirus antigens. The earlier analysis of approximately 560 of the donors excluded seventeen rarely observed V segments, including chromosome 9 orphons, because counts were too low. A later analysis found that most CMV-associated TCR beta chains appeared HLA-restricted, with HLA associations seemingly driven largely by CMV exposure. In a later analysis, HLA-associated TCR beta chains showed more clonal expansion and lower generation probabilities than non-associated chains that were equally common.

CDR3 length: 14 amino acids, cysteine to phenylalanine. Of the read, only the CDR3 DNA is kept; its 42 bases are in frame from base 1. Trimming costs V 2 bases and J 7 bases, and their ends lie 15 bases apart. The germline V gene supplies CDR1 SGHTA and CDR2 FQGNSA. The cohort comprised fewer than 750 healthy bone marrow donors. Cohort members were all nominally healthy when sampled, although unrecorded immune exposures were likely present. The donor tested CMV seronegative, placing the donor among the 350 to 400 seronegative members of the cohort. Each donor provided a peripheral blood sample, and peripheral blood mononuclear cells were used for TCR beta sequencing. The Qiagen DNeasy Blood Extraction Kit was used to extract genomic DNA from the blood cell samples. Preparation of the library involved the immunoSEQ multiplex PCR assay. The multiplex PCR relied on a mix of 60 forward primers for TCR Vbeta segments and 13 reverse primers for TCR Jbeta segments. The CDR3 region of rearranged TCR beta genes was amplified from genomic DNA by a multiplex PCR assay. The Illumina HiSeq System was used to sequence the amplified TCR beta libraries as 87-base-pair reads. In the authors' own workflow: Across the 600 to 700 repertoires, a later analysis counted tens of millions of unique TCR beta chains, some 11 million of which were shared by at least two donors. To remove PCR and sequencing errors, raw reads were error-corrected and collapsed into unique sequences using a nearest-neighbor algorithm that merged closely related sequences. CDR3 sequences were aligned to IMGT reference sequences to assign V, D and J gene segments. For a sequence to be retained, a match of at least six nucleotides was required to both a V gene segment and a J gene segment. Rearrangements were called productive when the CDR3 lacked stop codons and stayed in frame with V and J; all others were non-productive. CDR3 was defined according to IMGT convention as the region running from the second conserved V-encoded cysteine to the conserved J-encoded phenylalanine. Sequences without an unambiguous match to a single V gene segment were excluded from the earlier analysis of 450 to 650 of the donors. In an earlier analysis of a few hundred of the donors, V segments were called functional above 56.7% productive rearrangements and were called segregating when the between-donor standard deviation exceeded 5%. A statistical classification framework was developed to diagnose cytomegalovirus status using the catalog of TCR beta chain sequences. In a later analysis, TCR nucleotide sequences were compared against IMGT/GENE-DB human TR gene sequences so that V and J genes could be assigned. Using the TCRdist pipeline, a later analysis assigned CDR3 sequences along with most-parsimonious VDJ recombination scenarios. A later analysis defined each TCR beta chain by its CDR3 amino acid sequence plus V-gene family, and excluded reads lacking a unique V-gene family. To address suspected cross-contamination and a sequencing artifact, a later analysis removed several hundred highly shared, low-generation-probability nucleotide sequences. In a later analysis, a clonal expansion index for each public chain was calculated from normalized within-repertoire ranks of inferred template counts. In a later analysis, generation probabilities were computed using a VDJ recombination model fitted to out-of-frame rearrangements, and the results were checked against IGoR. In a later analysis, TCR-TCR, TCR-HLA and TCR-CMV co-occurrence was scored with hypergeometric tests, and a repertoire-size bias correction was applied to TCR pairs. To estimate false discovery rates, a later analysis permuted the HLA or CMV assignments 20 times. A later analysis grouped co-occurring TCRs with DBSCAN, adding TCRdist sequence similarity when clustering within HLA-allele-positive subsets. Repertoires with fewer than 30,000 or more than 120,000 public chains, plus five repertoires with anomalous nucleotide sharing, were excluded from co-occurrence clustering. TCRdb stores this immuneACCESS table with in-frame sequences only. Part of the clones is absent; in the studies checked, under half of the shortfall reflects unresolved V genes, and no reason is known for the rest. V, J and clone size derive from that table, while D and trimming were established from the DNA sequence. Per the sample table, the count is about 140,000 clones. About 2.2% of the sample comes from the top ten.

The receptor was derived from a woman aged 18-29 years in good health and CMV-seronegative. Material for sequencing was PBMCs. Here the chain combines TRBV7-2 and TRBJ2-7; 6 matching bases give a weak D call of TRBD2. The sequenced DNA is TGTGCCAGCAGCTTATCACGGGGACTCGGGGAGCAGTACTTC. It encodes CASSLSRGLGEQYF.